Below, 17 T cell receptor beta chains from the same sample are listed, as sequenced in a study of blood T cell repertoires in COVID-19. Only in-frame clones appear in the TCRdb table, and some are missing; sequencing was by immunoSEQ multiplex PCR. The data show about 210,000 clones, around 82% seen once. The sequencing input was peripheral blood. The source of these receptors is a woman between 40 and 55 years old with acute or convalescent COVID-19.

CDR3 bases: TGTGCCAGCAGCTTGGCAGGGGGCACAACTAATGAAAAACTGTTTTTT. Translation gives CASSLAGGTTNEKLFF. This chain joins TRBV7-6 and TRBJ1-4; 8 nucleotides align to TRBD1. This CDR3 is built from 16 residues. Germline lookup yields CDR1 SGHVS and CDR2 FNYEAQ. J lost 0 bases, V lost 3 bases, and 3 bases had no gene match.

CDR3 protein: CAISEGVGGYYNEQFF. DNA for the CDR3: TGTGCCATCAGTGAGGGCGTCGGGGGGTACTACAATGAGCAGTTCTTC. This chain joins TRBV10-3 and TRBJ2-1, with TRBD2 matching over 7 bases. CDR3 length equals 16 residues. V shed 2 bases, J shed 3 bases, and the junction held 7 bases outside the gene matches. The V gene's germline CDR1 is ENHRY and CDR2 SYGVKD.

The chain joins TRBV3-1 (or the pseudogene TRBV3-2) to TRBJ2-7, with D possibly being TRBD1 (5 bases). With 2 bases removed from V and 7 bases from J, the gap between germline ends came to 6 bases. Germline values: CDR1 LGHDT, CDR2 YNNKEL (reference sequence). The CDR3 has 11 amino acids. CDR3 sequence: CASSQSGEQYF. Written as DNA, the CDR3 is TGTGCCAGCAGCCAATCAGGGGAGCAGTACTTC.

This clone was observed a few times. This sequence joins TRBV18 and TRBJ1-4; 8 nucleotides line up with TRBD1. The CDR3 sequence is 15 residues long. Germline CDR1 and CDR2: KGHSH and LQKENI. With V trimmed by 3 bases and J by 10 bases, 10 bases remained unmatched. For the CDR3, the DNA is TGTGCCAGCTCACCGGAGGGGACAGGCTTCAGAAAACTGTTTTTT. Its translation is CASSPEGTGFRKLFF.

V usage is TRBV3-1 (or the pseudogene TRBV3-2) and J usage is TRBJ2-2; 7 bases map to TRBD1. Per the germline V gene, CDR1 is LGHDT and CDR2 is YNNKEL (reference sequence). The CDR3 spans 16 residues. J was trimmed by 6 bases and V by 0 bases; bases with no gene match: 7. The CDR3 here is CASSQDDRAVAGELFF. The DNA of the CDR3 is TGTGCCAGCAGCCAAGACGACAGGGCGGTCGCCGGGGAGCTGTTTTTT.

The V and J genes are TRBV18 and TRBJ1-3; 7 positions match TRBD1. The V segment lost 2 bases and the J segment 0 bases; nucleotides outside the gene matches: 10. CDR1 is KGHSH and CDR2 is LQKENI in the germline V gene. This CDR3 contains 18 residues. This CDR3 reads CASSPITRQGFSGNTIYF. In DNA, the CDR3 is TGTGCCAGCTCACCAATCACGCGACAGGGATTCTCTGGAAACACCATATATTTT.

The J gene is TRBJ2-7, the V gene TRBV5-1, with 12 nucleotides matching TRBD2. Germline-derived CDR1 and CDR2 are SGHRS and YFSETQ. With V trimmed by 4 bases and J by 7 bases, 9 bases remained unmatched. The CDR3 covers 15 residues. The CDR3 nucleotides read TGCGCCAGCAGCGCTAGCGGGGGGGCGAAATGGGAGCAGTACTTC. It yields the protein CASSASGGAKWEQYF.

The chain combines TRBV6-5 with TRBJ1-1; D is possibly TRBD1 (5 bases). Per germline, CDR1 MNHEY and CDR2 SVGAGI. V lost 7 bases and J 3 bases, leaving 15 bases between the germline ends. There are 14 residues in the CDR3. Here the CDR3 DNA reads TGTGCCAGCAAAGATGGGCGGGGGTACACTGAAGCTTTCTTT. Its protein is CASKDGRGYTEAFF.

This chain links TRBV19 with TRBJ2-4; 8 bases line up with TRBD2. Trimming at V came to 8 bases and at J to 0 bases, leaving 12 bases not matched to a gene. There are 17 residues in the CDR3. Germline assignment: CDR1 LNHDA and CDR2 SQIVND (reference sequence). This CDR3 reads CASQNLGGGVAKNIQYF. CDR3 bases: TGTGCCAGTCAAAACCTCGGGGGGGGAGTAGCCAAAAACATTCAGTACTTC.

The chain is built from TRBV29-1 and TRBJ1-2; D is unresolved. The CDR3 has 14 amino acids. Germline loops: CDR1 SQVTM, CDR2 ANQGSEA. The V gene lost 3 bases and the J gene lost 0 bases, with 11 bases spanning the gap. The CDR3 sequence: CSVDPHKANYGYTF. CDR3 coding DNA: TGCAGCGTTGATCCCCACAAAGCTAACTATGGCTACACCTTC.

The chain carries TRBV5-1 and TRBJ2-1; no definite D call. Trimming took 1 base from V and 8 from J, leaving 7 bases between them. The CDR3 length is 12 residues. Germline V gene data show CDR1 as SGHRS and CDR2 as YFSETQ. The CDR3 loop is CASSLYSHEQFF. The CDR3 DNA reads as TGCGCCAGCAGCTTGTACAGCCATGAGCAGTTCTTC.

CDR3 DNA sequence: TGCGCCAGCAGCGACGCCGGGACAGGGAGGCGGCTAGGAAGCTATGGCTACACCTTC. This sequence encodes CASSDAGTGRRLGSYGYTF. The chain employs TRBV4-1 and TRBJ1-2; 9 bases match TRBD1. V shed 5 bases, J shed 4 bases, and the junction held 20 bases outside the gene matches. CDR1 is MGHRA and CDR2 is YSYEKL in the germline V gene. The CDR3 is 19 amino acids.

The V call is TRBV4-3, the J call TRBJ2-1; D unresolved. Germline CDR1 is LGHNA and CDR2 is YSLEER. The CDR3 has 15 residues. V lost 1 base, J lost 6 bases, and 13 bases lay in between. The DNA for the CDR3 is TGCGCCAGCAGCCAAGTACCCCGTGGGCCCAATGAGCAGTTCTTC. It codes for CASSQVPRGPNEQFF.

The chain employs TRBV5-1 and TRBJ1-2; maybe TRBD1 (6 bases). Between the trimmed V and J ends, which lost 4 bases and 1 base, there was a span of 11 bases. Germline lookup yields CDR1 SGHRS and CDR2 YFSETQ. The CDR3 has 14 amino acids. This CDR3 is CASSREDSNYGYTF. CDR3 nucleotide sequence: TGCGCCAGCAGCCGTGAGGACAGTAACTATGGCTACACCTTC.

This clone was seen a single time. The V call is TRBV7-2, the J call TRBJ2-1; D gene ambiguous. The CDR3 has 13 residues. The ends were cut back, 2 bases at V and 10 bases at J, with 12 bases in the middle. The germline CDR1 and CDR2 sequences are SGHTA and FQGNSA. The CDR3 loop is CASSLPRSDEQFF. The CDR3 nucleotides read TGTGCCAGCAGCTTACCGCGGTCTGACGAGCAGTTCTTC.

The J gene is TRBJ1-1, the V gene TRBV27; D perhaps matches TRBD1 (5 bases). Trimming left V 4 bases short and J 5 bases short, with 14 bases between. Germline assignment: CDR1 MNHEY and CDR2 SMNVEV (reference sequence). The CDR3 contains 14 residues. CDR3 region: CASSYQGYDTEAFF. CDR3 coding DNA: TGTGCCAGCAGTTACCAGGGTTATGATACTGAAGCTTTCTTT.

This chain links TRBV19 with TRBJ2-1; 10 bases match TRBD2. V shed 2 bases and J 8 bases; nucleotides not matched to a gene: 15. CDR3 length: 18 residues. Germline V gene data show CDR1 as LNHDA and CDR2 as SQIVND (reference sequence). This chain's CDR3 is CASSIPSSGRALSHEQFF. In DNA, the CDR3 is TGTGCCAGTAGTATACCATCGAGCGGGAGGGCCCTCTCCCATGAGCAGTTCTTC.